This T cell receptor (beta chain) was found in a study of blood T cell repertoires in COVID-19. About the study: Samples came from the United States, Italy and Spain, spanning acute and convalescent COVID-19.

This CDR3 has 19 amino acids. Participant ages covered roughly 18 to 89 years across about 25 US areas. The recovered donors of Cohort 3 showed two negative PCRs, clearance, or symptom resolution. The method was immunoSEQ multiplex PCR; TCRdb's version includes in-frame clones alone and lacks a portion of them. The table lists some 490,000 clones, 88% of them singletons. Sequenced: PBMCs or T cells enriched from blood (not recorded which). The rearrangement links TRBV21-1 to TRBJ1-5; the DNA was not compared with TRBD1, the D call given in the table. TRBV21-1 is noted as a pseudogene. This clonotype originated in a woman aged 55-75 years who had recovered from COVID-19. CDR3 DNA sequence: TGTGCCAGCAGCAAAGATACACAGGGGGATGTTAGGGGCAATCAGCCCCAGCATTTT. This encodes CASSKDTQGDVRGNQPQHF.